The source of this T cell receptor beta chain is a study of blood T cell repertoires in COVID-19. Study details: Samples came from the United States, Italy and Spain, spanning acute and convalescent COVID-19. The cDNA or gDNA used as material had been derived from T cells, B-cell-depleted T cells, or PBMCs.

Authors' data handling: Estimation of nucleated cell counts relied on the amplification of reference gene primers. TCRdb's copy holds only in-frame clones and misses some; the assay was immunoSEQ multiplex PCR. V, J and clone size reflect that table, while D and trimming were determined from the DNA. Altogether some 200,000 clones are present, more than 80% being singletons, with the ten largest covering less than 11%. The CDR3 consists of 12 residues. Germline trimming cut 6 bases from V and 10 bases from J; bases unmatched to any gene: 8. Germline-derived CDR1 and CDR2 are MNHEY and SVGEGT. The clonotype was recovered from a woman aged 80 or over with acute or convalescent COVID-19. The material sequenced was peripheral blood. This chain uses TRBV6-2 or TRBV6-3 with TRBJ1-1; the match to TRBD1 covers 7 bases. The CDR3 protein is CASSNRGLRAFF. DNA of the CDR3: TGTGCCAGCAGCAATAGGGGGCTGAGAGCTTTCTTT.